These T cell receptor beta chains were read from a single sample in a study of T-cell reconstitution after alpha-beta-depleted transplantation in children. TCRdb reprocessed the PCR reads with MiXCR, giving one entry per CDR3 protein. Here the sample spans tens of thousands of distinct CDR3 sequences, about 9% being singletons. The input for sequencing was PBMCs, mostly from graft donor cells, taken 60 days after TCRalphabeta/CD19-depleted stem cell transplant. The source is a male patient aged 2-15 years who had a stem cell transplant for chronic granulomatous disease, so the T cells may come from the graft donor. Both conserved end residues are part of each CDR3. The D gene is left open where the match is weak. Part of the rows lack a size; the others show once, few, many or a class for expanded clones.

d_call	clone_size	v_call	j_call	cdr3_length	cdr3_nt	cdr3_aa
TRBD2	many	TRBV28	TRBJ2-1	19	TGTGCCAGCAGTTCCATAACCCACCCTGGCTCGGACACCCGGACTAGACAGTTCTTC	CASSSITHPGSDTRTRQFF
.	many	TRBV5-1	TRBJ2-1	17	TGCGCCAGCAGCTTGTACGGTCAGGGGTCCCCTTACAATGAGCAGTTCTTC	CASSLYGQGSPYNEQFF
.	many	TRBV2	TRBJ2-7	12	TGTGCCAGCAGTGAGGGACCCTTCGAGCAGTACTTC	CASSEGPFEQYF
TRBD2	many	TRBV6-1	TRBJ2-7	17	TGTGCCAGCAGGTCCCTAGCGGGAGTATCCTCTACGGGGGAGCAGTACTTC	CASRSLAGVSSTGEQYF
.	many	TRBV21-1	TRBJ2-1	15	TGTGCCAGCCTCGGACTAGCGGGATGGGAAACTGAGCAGTTCTTC	CASLGLAGWETEQFF
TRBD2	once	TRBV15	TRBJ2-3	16	TGTGCCACCAGCAGAGAGCGCGGGAGGGCCACAGATACGCAGTATTTT	CATSRERGRATDTQYF
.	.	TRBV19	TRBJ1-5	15	TGTGCCAGTAGTCCTACTGGGGATAGCAATCAGCCCCAGCATTTT	CASSPTGDSNQPQHF
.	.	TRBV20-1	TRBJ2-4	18	TGCAGTGCTAGCGGCGCACTAGAACCCTCAATAGCCAAAAACATTCAGTACTTC	CSASGALEPSIAKNIQYF
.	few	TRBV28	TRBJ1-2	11	TGTGCCAGCAGTTTTCTAGGGGGCTACACCTTC	CASSFLGGYTF
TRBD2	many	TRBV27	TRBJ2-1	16	TGTGCCAGCAGGCAAAGTAGCGGGAGGGCCGCCAATGAGCAGTTCTTC	CASRQSSGRAANEQFF
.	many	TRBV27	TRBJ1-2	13	TGTGCCAGCAGTTTATATGCGGACTATGGCTACACCTTC	CASSLYADYGYTF
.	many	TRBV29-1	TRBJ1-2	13	TGCAGCGTTGATCGGTGGGGCGACTATGGCTACACCTTC	CSVDRWGDYGYTF
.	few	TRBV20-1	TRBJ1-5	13	TGCAGTGCTAGAGATGGGAGTCATCAGCCCCAGCATTTT	CSARDGSHQPQHF
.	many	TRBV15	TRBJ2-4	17	TGTGCCACCAGCGCGAGACCATCAACTCTAGCCAAAAACATTCAGTACTTC	CATSARPSTLAKNIQYF
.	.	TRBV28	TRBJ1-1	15	TGTGCCAGCAGTTTAAGGGGAAAGGGTGACACTGAAGCTTTCTTT	CASSLRGKGDTEAFF
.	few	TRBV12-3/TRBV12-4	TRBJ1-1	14	TGTGCCAGCAGTTTATGGGGGGCAGGCACTGAAGCTTTCTTT	CASSLWGAGTEAFF
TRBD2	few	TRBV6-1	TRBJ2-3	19	TGTGCCAGCAATCTGGGCTTTGGAAGACTAGCTGTCGGCACAGATACGCAGTATTTT	CASNLGFGRLAVGTDTQYF
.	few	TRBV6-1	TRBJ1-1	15	TGTGCCAGCAGTGAAAAATTTCTCTCGAACACTGAAGCTTTCTTT	CASSEKFLSNTEAFF
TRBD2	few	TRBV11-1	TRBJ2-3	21	TGTGCCAGCAGCTTAGAAAGACTAGCGGGAGGACGCCGCTTTAGCACAGATACGCAGTATTTT	CASSLERLAGGRRFSTDTQYF
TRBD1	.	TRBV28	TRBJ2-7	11	TGTGCCAGCAGTCCCGGGACAGGGAAGGACTTC	CASSPGTGKDF
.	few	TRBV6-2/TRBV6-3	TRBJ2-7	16	TGTGCCAGCAGCGACCCGGGGCGCCAAGTCTCCTACGAGCAGTACTTC	CASSDPGRQVSYEQYF
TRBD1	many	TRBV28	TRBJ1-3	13	TGTGCCAGCAGGGCAGGGGGCGGAAACACCATATATTTT	CASRAGGGNTIYF
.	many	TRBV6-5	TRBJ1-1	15	TGTGCCAGCAGTTACCCAGGCAGGAAGAACACTGAAGCTTTCTTT	CASSYPGRKNTEAFF
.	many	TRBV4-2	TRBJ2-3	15	TGTGCCAGCAGCCAGAGGGGGGCGAGCACAGATACGCAGTATTTT	CASSQRGASTDTQYF
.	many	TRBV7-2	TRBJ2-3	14	TGTGCCAGCAGCTACTACAGCGGCCCAGATACGCAGTATTTT	CASSYYSGPDTQYF
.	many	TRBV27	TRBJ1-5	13	TGTGCCAGCAGTTTTTCTGTGGAACAGCCCCAGCATTTT	CASSFSVEQPQHF
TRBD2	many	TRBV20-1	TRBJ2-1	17	TGCAGTGCTAGAGACATAGCGGGAGTTGCTTCCTACAATGAGCAGTTCTTC	CSARDIAGVASYNEQFF
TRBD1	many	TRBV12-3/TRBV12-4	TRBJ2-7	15	TGTGCCAGCAGTTTATGGGACAGGGTTATCTACGAGCAGTACTTC	CASSLWDRVIYEQYF
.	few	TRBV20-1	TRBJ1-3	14	TGCAGTGCTAGTCAGGACAGCTCTGGAAACACCATATATTTT	CSASQDSSGNTIYF
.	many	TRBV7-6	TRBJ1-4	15	TGTGCCAGCAGCTTAGCGCAGGGCCGGGGTGAAAAACTGTTTTTT	CASSLAQGRGEKLFF
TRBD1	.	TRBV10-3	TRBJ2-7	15	TGTGCCATCAGTGCACCGGACAGGGTGGGCTACGAGCAGTACTTC	CAISAPDRVGYEQYF
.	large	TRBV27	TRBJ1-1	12	TGTGCCAGCACACATATGGACCCAGGAGCTTTCTTT	CASTHMDPGAFF
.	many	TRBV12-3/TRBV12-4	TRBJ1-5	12	TGTGCCAGCAGTTTGGCCAATCAGCCCCAGCATTTT	CASSLANQPQHF
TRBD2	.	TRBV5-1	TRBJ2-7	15	TGCGCCAGCAGTATGCTAGCGGGTGCCACCTACGAGCAGTACTTC	CASSMLAGATYEQYF
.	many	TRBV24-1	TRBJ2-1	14	TGTGCCACCAGCTTGGGACTTGGGACCAATGAGCAGTTCTTC	CATSLGLGTNEQFF
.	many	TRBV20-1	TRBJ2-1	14	TGCAGTGCTAGGGCGCTGAGCTCCTACAATGAGCAGTTCTTC	CSARALSSYNEQFF
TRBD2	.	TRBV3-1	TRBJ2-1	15	TGTGCCACCTGCCCAAGACTAGCGGGAGTGAATGAGCAGTTCTTC	CATCPRLAGVNEQFF
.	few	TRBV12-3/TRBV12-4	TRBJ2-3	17	TGTGCCAGCAGTTTAGTCGGGACTCAAGCAGGCACAGATACGCAGTATTTT	CASSLVGTQAGTDTQYF